This T cell receptor (beta chain) originates from a study of T cell responses to AZD1222 COVID-19 vaccine. Findings and limits, study-wide: None of the repertoires were sampled until the peak T cell response had passed. The span of vaccine-associated CD4 TCRs extended across spike, with dominance at 160-218 and 743-854.

For this clone: Its antigen is not known.

CDR3 length equals 12 residues. Germline V lookup: CDR1 LGHDT, CDR2 YNNKEL (reference sequence). With 7 bases removed from V and 9 bases from J, the gap between germline ends came to 14 bases. Produced via immunoSEQ multiplex PCR; TCRdb's table is partial and in-frame only. Of 72,000 or so clones in the sample, 90% were seen once. The chain recombines TRBV3-1 (or the pseudogene TRBV3-2) with TRBJ2-3; possible D gene TRBD2, 6 bases. The receptor comes from an adult in good health. The sequencing here drew on peripheral blood, taken on day 0 of AZD1222 vaccination. CDR3 sequence (DNA): TGTGCCAGCAAAATAGGAGGGGAAACGCAGTATTTT. This translates into CASKIGGETQYF.